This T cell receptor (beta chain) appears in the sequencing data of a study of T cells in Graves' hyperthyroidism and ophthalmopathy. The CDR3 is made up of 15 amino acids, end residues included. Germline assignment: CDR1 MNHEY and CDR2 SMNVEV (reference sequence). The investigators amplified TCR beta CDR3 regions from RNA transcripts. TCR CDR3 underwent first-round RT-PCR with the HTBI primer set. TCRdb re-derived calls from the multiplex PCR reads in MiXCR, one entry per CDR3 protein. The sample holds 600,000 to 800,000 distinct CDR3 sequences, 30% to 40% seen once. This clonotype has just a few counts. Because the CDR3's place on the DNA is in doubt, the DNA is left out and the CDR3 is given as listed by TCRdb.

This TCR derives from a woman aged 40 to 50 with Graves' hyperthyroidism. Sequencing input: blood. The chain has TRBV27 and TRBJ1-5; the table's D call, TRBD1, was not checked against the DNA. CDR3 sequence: CASSKFGQGNQPQHF.